The 13 T cell receptor beta chains presented below share a single source sample, sequenced in a study of shared clonotypes between healthy human individuals. Only in-frame clones appear in the TCRdb table, and some are missing; sequencing was by immunoSEQ multiplex PCR. The table includes about 1 million clones, around 76% detected once. Sequenced sample: memory CD4+ T cells sorted from blood. Subset denoted: CD45RA-negative fraction. These receptors originate from a man aged 18-30 years in good health.

This rearrangement joins TRBV6-6 to TRBJ1-5, with D tentatively TRBD1 (5 bases). The CDR3 length is 16 residues. Germline loops: CDR1 MNHNY, CDR2 SVGAGI (reference sequence). V gave up 0 bases and J gave up 0 bases, with 9 bases separating them. CDR3 loop: CASSYSGGISNQPQHF. The CDR3 region has the DNA TGTGCCAGCAGTTACTCGGGGGGAATTAGCAATCAGCCCCAGCATTTT.

This clone has more than one count but fewer than ten. The chain uses TRBV5-4 and TRBJ2-2; the D gene could be TRBD1 or TRBD2 (5 bases each). Trimming took 2 bases from V and 3 from J, leaving 14 bases between them. The germline CDR1 and CDR2 sequences are SGHNT and YYREEE (reference sequence). The CDR3 spans 16 residues. The CDR3 reads CASSLLGTADTGELFF. The CDR3 DNA reads TGTGCCAGCAGCTTACTCGGGACCGCGGACACCGGGGAGCTGTTTTTT.

This clone was seen a few times. The rearrangement uses TRBV6-1 and TRBJ1-2, with 8 bases identical to TRBD1. V lost 3 bases to trimming and J lost 4 bases; unmatched junction nucleotides: 7. CDR3 length: 15 residues. Germline loops: CDR1 MNHNS, CDR2 SASEGT. DNA of the CDR3: TGTGCCAGCAGTGACCCCGGACAGGGTCTCTATGGCTACACCTTC. It codes for CASSDPGQGLYGYTF.

The chain combines TRBV9 with TRBJ1-1; TRBD1 is a possible D gene (6 bases). Trimming cost V 3 bases and J 10 bases, with 16 bases left between them. This CDR3 contains 13 residues. Looked up from germline, CDR1 is SGDLS and CDR2 is YYNGEE. The CDR3 DNA reads as TGTGCCAGCAGCGGAACGGGACAAAATAGAGCTTTCTTT. Translating gives CASSGTGQNRAFF.

The chain carries TRBV9 and TRBJ2-5, with D perhaps TRBD2 (6 bases). From germline, CDR1 is SGDLS and CDR2 YYNGEE. The V end lost 3 bases, the J end lost 2 bases, and 11 bases lay between the germline ends. The CDR3 extends over 14 amino acids. This CDR3 reads CASSGRGGQETQYF. In DNA, the CDR3 is TGTGCCAGCAGCGGCCGGGGAGGACAAGAGACCCAGTACTTC.

This chain joins TRBV21-1 and TRBJ2-7; the table's D call of TRBD2 was not tested on the DNA. TRBV21-1 is a known pseudogene. CDR3 size: 13 residues. This CDR3 is CASSLGLAGKLPF. The DNA of the CDR3 is TGTGCCAGCAGCCTTGGACTAGCGGGAAAACTCCCTTTC.

This clone was detected only once. The chain is built from TRBV30 and TRBJ1-2; D is undetermined. V was trimmed by 5 bases and J by 2 bases, leaving 6 bases between them. CDR3 length: 11 amino acids. CDR1 is GTSNPN, CDR2 SVGIG, per germline (reference sequence). In nucleotides, the CDR3 is TGTGCCTGGCGGCAGAACTATGGCTACACCTTC. Translation gives CAWRQNYGYTF.

The V call is TRBV30, the J call TRBJ2-3; 11 bases align to TRBD2. Germline-derived CDR1 and CDR2 are GTSNPN and SVGIG (reference sequence). The ends lost 8 bases at V and 2 bases at J; junction bases unmatched: 9. This CDR3 is 15 amino acids long. CDR3 in amino acids: CAASRLAGPTDTQYF. In DNA form, the CDR3 reads TGTGCCGCATCCCGACTAGCGGGGCCCACAGATACGCAGTATTTT.

CDR3: CASRDRDQPQHF. DNA for the CDR3: TGTGCCAGCAGGGACAGGGATCAGCCCCAGCATTTT. This chain uses TRBV6-5 with TRBJ1-5; 8 bases line up with TRBD1. The CDR3 has 12 residues. With 6 bases clipped from V and 5 bases from J, the junction kept 0 bases outside the gene matches. CDR1 is MNHEY, CDR2 SVGAGI, per germline.

The chain couples TRBV5-5 to TRBJ2-3; D is undetermined. This CDR3 spans 11 amino acids. V lost 1 base and J lost 4, with 1 base in between. Germline lookup yields CDR1 SGHKS and CDR2 YYEKEE (reference sequence). For the CDR3, the DNA is TGTGCCAGCAGCTTGCCAGATACGCAGTATTTT. Translation gives CASSLPDTQYF.

The CDR3 nucleotides are TGCGCCAGCAGCGGCACAGGGTTGAGCGAGCAGTTCTTC. Translated, it gives CASSGTGLSEQFF. This chain links TRBV5-1 with TRBJ2-1; possible D gene TRBD1, 6 bases. Germline assignment: CDR1 SGHRS and CDR2 YFSETQ. V shed 4 bases and J shed 10 bases, with 15 bases lying between them. The length of the CDR3 is 13 residues.

The sample holds a few counts of this clone. The chain couples TRBV7-2 to TRBJ2-3, with D hard to call. CDR1 and CDR2 (germline): SGHTA, FQGNSA. The CDR3 runs 16 residues. The V end lost 3 bases, the J end lost 1 base, and 14 bases lay between the germline ends. The CDR3: CASSFAGRVRTDTQYF. CDR3 bases: TGTGCCAGCAGCTTCGCCGGCCGGGTGCGCACAGATACGCAGTATTTT.

The chain combines TRBV11-2 with TRBJ2-3, with 11 bases lining up with TRBD2. The length of the CDR3 is 16 residues. The ends lost 5 bases at V and 6 bases at J; junction bases unmatched: 10. Per germline, CDR1 SGHAT and CDR2 FQNNGV. The CDR3 region is CASSPNSGGARDTQYF. CDR3 sequence (DNA): TGTGCCAGCAGCCCGAATAGCGGGGGGGCCCGGGATACGCAGTATTTT.